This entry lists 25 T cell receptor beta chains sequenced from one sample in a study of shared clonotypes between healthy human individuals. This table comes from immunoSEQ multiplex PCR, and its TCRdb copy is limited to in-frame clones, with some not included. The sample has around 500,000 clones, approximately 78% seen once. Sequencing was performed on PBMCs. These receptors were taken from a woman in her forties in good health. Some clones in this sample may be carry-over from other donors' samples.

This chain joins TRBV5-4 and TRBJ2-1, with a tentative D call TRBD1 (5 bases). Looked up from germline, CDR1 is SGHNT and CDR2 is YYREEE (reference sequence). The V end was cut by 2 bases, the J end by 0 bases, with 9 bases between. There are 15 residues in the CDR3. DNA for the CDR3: TGTGCCAGCAGCTTCGACAGAGACTCCTACAATGAGCAGTTCTTC. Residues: CASSFDRDSYNEQFF.

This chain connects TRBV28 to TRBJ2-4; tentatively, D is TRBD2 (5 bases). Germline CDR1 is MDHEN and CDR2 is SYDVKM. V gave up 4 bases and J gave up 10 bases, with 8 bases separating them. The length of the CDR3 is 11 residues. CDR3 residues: CASSSAVIQYF. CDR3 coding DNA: TGTGCCAGCAGTTCAGCGGTTATTCAGTACTTC.

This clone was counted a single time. Here the CDR3 reads CASSFHSTHEQYF. CDR3 nucleotide sequence: TGTGCCAGCAGCTTTCACTCCACCCACGAGCAGTACTTC. The chain recombines TRBV5-4 with TRBJ2-7; unclear D gene. This CDR3 contains 13 residues. Germline values: CDR1 SGHNT, CDR2 YYREEE (reference sequence). V shed 2 bases and J shed 5 bases, with 11 bases lying between them.

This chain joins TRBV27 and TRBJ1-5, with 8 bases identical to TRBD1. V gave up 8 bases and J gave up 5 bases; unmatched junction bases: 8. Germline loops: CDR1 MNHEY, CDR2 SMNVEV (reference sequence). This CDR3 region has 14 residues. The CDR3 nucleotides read TGTGCCAGCGGACGACAGGGGACCCATCAGCCCCAGCATTTT. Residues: CASGRQGTHQPQHF.

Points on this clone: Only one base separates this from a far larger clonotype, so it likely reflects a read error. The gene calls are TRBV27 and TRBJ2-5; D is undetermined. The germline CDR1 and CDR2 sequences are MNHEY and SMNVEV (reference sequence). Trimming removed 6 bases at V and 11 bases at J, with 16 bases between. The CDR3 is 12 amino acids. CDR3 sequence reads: CASRSPSYGQYF. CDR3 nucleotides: TGTGCCAGCAGGTCCCCCTCGTACGGGCAGTACTTC.

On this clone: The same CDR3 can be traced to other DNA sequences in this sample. CDR3: CASSGDFQETQYF. CDR3 nucleotide sequence: TGTGCCAGCAGCGGGGACTTTCAAGAGACCCAGTACTTC. The chain uses TRBV2 and TRBJ2-5, with D possibly TRBD2 on 6 matching bases. The CDR3 sequence is 13 residues long. In germline, CDR1 is SNHLY, CDR2 FYNNEI. Between the trimmed V and J ends, which lost 6 bases and 2 bases, there was a span of 10 bases. Together with reference TRBV2 and TRBJ2-5, the CDR3 gives the full variable domain: EPEVTQTPSHQVTQMGQEVILRCVPISNHLYFYWYRQILGQKVEFLVSFYNNEISEKSEIFDDQFSVERPDGSNFTLKIRSTKLEDSAMYFCASSGDFQETQYFGPGTRLLVL.

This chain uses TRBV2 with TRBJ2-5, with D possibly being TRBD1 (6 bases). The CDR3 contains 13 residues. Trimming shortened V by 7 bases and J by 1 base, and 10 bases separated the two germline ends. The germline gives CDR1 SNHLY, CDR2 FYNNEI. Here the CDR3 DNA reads TGTGCCAGCATAACAGGGCCCCAAGAGACCCAGTACTTC. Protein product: CASITGPQETQYF.

The CDR3 is CASAYSPVGSLYSEAFF. The DNA for the CDR3 is TGCGCCAGCGCATACTCCCCGGTCGGTAGCTTGTACTCTGAAGCTTTCTTT. The rearrangement links TRBV5-1 to TRBJ1-1; no clear D. Germline V lookup: CDR1 SGHRS, CDR2 YFSETQ. The CDR3 totals 17 residues. Trimming took off 7 bases at V and 6 bases at J, with 28 bases between the two ends. Full variable domain (missing parts from reference TRBV5-1 and TRBJ1-1): KAGVTQTPRYLIKTRGQQVTLSCSPISGHRSVSWYQQTPGQGLQFLFEYFSETQRNKGNFPGRFSGRQFSNSRSEMNVSTLELGDSALYLCASAYSPVGSLYSEAFFGQGTRLTVV.

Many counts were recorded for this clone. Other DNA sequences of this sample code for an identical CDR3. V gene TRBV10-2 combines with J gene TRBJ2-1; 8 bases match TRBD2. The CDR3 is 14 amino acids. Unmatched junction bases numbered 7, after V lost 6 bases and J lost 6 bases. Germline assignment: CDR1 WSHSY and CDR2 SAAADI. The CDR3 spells CASRREAAINEQFF. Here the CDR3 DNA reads TGCGCCAGCAGGCGGGAGGCCGCGATCAATGAGCAGTTCTTC.

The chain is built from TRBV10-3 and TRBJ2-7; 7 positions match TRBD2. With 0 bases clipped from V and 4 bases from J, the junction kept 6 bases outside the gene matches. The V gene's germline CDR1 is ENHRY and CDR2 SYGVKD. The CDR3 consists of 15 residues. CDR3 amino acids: CAISESGGGVYEQYF. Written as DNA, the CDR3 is TGTGCCATCAGTGAGTCGGGGGGAGGGGTGTACGAGCAGTACTTC.

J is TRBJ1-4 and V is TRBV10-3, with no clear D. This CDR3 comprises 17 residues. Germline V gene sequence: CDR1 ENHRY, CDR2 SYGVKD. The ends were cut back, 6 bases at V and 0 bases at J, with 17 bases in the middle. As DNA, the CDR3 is TGTGCCATCAGCGTTGAACCCCGAACTGCAACTAATGAAAAACTGTTTTTT. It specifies CAISVEPRTATNEKLFF.

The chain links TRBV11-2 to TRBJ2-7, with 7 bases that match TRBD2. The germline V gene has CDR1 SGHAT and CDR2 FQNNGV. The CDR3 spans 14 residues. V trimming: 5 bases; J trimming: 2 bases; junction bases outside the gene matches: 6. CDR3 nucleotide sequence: TGTGCCAGCAGCCCGGGACTACACCCCTACGAGCAGTACTTC. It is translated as CASSPGLHPYEQYF.

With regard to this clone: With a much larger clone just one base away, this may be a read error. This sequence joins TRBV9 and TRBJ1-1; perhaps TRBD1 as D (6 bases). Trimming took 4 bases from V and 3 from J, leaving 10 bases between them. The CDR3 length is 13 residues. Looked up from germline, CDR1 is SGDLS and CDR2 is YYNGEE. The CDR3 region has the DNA TGTGCCAGCAGCAGACAGGTGGACACTGAAGCTTTCTTT. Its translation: CASSRQVDTEAFF. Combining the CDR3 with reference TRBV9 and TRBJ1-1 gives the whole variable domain DSGVTQTPKHLITATGQRVTLRCSPRSGDLSVYWYQQSLDQGLQFLIQYYNGEERAKGNILERFSAQQFPDLHSELNLSSLELGDSALYFCASSRQVDTEAFFGQGTRLTVV.

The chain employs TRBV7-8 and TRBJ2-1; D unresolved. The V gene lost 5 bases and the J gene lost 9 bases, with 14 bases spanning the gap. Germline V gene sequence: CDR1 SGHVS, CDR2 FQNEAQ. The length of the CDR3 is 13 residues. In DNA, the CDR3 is TGTGCCAGCAGCCCCCCCCTTGGCCGTGAGCAGTTCTTC. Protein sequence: CASSPPLGREQFF.

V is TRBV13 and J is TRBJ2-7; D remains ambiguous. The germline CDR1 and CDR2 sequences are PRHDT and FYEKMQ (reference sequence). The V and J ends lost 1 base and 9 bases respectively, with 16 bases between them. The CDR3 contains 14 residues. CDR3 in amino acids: CASSLAGLPIGQYF. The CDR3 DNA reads TGTGCCAGCAGCTTAGCCGGTCTGCCCATAGGGCAGTACTTC.

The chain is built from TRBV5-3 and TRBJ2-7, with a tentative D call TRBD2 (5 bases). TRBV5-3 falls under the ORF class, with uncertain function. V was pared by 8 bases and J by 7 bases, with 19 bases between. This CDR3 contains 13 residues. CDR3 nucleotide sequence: TGTGCCAGCAGCCTCACTAGGTTCGAAGAGCAGTACTTC. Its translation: CASSLTRFEEQYF.

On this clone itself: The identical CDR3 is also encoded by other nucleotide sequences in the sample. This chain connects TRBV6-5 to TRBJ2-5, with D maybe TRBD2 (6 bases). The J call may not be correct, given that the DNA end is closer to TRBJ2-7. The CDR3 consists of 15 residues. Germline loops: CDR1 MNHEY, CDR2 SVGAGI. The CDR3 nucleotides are TGTGCCAGCAGTTACTCGGGGACTGGGTCCTACGAGCAGTACTTC. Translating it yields CASSYSGTGSYEQYF.

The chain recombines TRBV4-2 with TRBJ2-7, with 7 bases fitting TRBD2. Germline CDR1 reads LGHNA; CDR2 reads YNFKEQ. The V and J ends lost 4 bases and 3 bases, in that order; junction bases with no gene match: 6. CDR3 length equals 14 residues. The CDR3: CASSRGAGDYEQYF. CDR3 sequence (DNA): TGTGCCAGCAGCCGGGGTGCGGGGGACTACGAGCAGTACTTC.

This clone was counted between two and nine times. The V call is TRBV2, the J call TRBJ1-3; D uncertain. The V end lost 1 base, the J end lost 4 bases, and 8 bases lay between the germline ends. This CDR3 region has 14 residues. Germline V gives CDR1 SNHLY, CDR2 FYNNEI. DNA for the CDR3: TGTGCCAGCAGTGAAGACGTAGCGGGAAACACCATATATTTT. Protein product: CASSEDVAGNTIYF.

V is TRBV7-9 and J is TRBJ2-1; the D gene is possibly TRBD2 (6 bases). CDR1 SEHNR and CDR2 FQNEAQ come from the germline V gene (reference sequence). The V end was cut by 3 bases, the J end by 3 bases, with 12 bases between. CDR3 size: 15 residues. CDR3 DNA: TGTGCCAGCAGCTTTTGGGGCGGGATCTACAATGAGCAGTTCTTC. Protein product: CASSFWGGIYNEQFF. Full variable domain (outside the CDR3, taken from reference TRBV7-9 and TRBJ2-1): DTGVSQNPRHKITKRGQNVTFRCDPISEHNRLYWYRQTLGQGPEFLTYFQNEAQLEKSRLLSDRFSAERPKGSFSTLEIQRTEQGDSAMYLCASSFWGGIYNEQFFGPGTRLTVL.

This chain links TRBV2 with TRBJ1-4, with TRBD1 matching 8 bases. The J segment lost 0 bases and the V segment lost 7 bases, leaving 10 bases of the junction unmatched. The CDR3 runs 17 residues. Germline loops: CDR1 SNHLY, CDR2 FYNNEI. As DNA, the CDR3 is TGTGCCAGCACAAGCCCGGGACAGGTTGCAACTAATGAAAAACTGTTTTTT. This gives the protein CASTSPGQVATNEKLFF.

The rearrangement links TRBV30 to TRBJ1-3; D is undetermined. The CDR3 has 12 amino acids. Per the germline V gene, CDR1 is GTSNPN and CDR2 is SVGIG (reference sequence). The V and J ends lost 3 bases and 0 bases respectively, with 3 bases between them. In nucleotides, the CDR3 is TGTGCCTGGAGGGGCTCTGGAAACACCATATATTTT. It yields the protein CAWRGSGNTIYF.

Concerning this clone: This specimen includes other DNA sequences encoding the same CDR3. CDR3 DNA: TGTGCCAGCAGCTTAACTGGGCGGAATGAGCAGTTCTTC. Translating it yields CASSLTGRNEQFF. The J gene is TRBJ2-1, the V gene TRBV7-3, with D unresolved. V lost 0 bases and J lost 7, with 7 bases in between. CDR3 length: 13 residues. Germline CDR1 SGHTA, CDR2 FQGTGA.

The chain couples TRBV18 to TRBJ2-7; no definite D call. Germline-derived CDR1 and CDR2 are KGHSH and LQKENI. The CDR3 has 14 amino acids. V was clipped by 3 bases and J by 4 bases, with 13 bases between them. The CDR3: CASSPLAPRYEQYF. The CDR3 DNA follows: TGTGCCAGCTCACCCCTCGCACCTCGTTACGAGCAGTACTTC.

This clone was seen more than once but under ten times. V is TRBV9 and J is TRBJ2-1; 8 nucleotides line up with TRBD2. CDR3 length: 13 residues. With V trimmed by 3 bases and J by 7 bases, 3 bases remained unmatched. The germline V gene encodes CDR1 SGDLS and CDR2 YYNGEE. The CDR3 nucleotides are TGTGCCAGCAGCGCCCGACTAGCGAATGAGCAGTTCTTC. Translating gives CASSARLANEQFF.